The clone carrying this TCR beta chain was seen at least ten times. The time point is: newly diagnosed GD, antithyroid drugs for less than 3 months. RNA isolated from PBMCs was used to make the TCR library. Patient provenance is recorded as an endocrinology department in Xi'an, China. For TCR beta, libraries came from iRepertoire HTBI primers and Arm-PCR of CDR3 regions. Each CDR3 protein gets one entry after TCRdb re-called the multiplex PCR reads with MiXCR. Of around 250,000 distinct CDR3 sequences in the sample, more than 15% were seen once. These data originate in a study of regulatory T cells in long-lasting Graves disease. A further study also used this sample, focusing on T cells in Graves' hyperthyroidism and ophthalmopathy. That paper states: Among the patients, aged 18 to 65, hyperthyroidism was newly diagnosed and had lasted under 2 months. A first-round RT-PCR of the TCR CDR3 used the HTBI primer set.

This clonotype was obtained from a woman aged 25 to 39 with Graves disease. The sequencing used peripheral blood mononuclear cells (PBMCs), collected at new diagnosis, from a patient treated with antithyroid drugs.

CDR3 sequence reads: CASSPRTPFPNGYTF. Written as DNA, the CDR3 is TGTGCCAGCAGCCCGAGGACGCCTTTCCCCAATGGCTACACCTTC. The J gene is TRBJ1-2, the V gene TRBV5-6; D is unresolved. V gave up 4 bases and J gave up 6 bases, with 19 bases separating them. The germline gives CDR1 SGHDT, CDR2 YYEEEE. The length of the CDR3 is 15 residues. Full variable domain (remainder filled in from reference TRBV5-6 and TRBJ1-2): DAGVTQSPTHLIKTRGQQVTLRCSPKSGHDTVSWYQQALGQGPQFIFQYYEEEERQRGNFPDRFSGHQFPNYSSELNVNALLLGDSALYLCASSPRTPFPNGYTFGSGTRLTVV.